This T cell receptor beta chain was recovered during a study of blood T cells in healthy people across ages. Worth noting for this clonotype: As yet, its antigen is unknown.

Next came a second PCR, run for about 6 to 12 cycles, which used a sample-barcoded 5' primer along with a J-beta primer mix. Every cDNA was tagged by a template-switch adaptor with 12 random nucleotides. Individual samples furnished no less than 2.5 million CDR3-containing paired-end reads apiece. TCRdb re-derived calls from the 5' RACE reads in MiXCR, one entry per CDR3 protein. Among over a million distinct CDR3 sequences listed, roughly 43% were seen once. General study results and limits: Researchers judged that diversity estimates from one million T cells fell short of true values. With donor CMV status unknown, expanded clonotype changes were possibly confounded.

V gave up 2 bases and J gave up 3 bases; unmatched junction bases: 5. This CDR3 contains 16 residues. Germline loops: CDR1 SGHRS, CDR2 YFSETQ. The sequenced sample consisted of blood. V is TRBV5-1 and J is TRBJ2-5; 12 bases line up with TRBD2. The clonotype was recovered from a woman aged 18-30 years in good health. Here the CDR3 DNA reads TGCGCCAGCAGCTTCGGACTAGCGGGGATTGAAGAGACCCAGTACTTC. This sequence encodes CASSFGLAGIEETQYF.